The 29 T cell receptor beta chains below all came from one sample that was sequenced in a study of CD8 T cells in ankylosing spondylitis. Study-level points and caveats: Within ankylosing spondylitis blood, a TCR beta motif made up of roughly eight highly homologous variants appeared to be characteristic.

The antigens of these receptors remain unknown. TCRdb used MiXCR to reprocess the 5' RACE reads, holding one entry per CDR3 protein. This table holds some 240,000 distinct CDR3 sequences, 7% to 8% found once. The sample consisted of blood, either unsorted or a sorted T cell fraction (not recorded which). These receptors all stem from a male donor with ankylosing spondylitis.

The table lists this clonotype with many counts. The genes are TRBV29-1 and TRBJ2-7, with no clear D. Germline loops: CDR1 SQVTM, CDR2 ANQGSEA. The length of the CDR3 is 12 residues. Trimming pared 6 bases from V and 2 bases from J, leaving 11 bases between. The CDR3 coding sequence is TGCAGCGTCACCGACACTCCCTACGAGCAGTACTTC. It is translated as CSVTDTPYEQYF.

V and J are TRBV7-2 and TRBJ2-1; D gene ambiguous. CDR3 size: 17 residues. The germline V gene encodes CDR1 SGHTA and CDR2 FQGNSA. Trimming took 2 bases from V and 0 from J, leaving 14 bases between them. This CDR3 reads CASSLIRDVSSYNEQFF. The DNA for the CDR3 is TGTGCCAGCAGCTTAATTCGAGACGTATCCTCCTACAATGAGCAGTTCTTC.

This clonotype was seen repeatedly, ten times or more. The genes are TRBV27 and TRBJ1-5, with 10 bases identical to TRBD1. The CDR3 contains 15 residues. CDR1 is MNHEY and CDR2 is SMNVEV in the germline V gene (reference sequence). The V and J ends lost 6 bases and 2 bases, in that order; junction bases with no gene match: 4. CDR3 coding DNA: TGTGCCAGCAGCCCCGGGACAGGGGGCAATCAGCCCCAGCATTTT. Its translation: CASSPGTGGNQPQHF.

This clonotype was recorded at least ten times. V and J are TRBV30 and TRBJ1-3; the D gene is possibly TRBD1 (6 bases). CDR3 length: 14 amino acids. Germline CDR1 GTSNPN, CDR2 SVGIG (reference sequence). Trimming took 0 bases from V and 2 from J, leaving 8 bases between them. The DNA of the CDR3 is TGTGCCTGGAGTGTAGGGGGGGCTGGAAACACCATATATTTT. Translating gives CAWSVGGAGNTIYF.

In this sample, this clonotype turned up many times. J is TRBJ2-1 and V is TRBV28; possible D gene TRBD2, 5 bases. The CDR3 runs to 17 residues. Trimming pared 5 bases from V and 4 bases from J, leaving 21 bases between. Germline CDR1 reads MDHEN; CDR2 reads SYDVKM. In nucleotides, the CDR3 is TGTGCCAGCAGTCTCCAACTAGTTCTCCGTGCATACAATGAGCAGTTCTTC. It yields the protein CASSLQLVLRAYNEQFF.

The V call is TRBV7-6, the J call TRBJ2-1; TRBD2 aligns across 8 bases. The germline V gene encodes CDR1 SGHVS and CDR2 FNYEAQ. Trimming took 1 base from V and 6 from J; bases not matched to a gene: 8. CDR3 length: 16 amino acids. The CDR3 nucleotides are TGTGCCAGCAGCTTAGGGGCGGCTAGCGGGTTCAATGAGCAGTTCTTC. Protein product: CASSLGAASGFNEQFF.

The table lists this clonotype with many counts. CDR3 loop: CASSFYSGGYGYTF. The CDR3 nucleotides read TGTGCCAGCAGCTTTTATTCCGGGGGCTATGGCTACACCTTC. The chain recombines TRBV7-9 with TRBJ1-2; D may be TRBD1 (5 bases). Per the germline V gene, CDR1 is SEHNR and CDR2 is FQNEAQ (reference sequence). The ends were cut back, 3 bases at V and 4 bases at J, with 12 bases in the middle. The CDR3 has 14 residues.

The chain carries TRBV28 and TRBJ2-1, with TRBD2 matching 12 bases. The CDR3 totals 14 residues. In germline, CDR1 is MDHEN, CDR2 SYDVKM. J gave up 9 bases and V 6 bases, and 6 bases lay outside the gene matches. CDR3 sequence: CASRVTSGSSEQFF. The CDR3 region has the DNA TGTGCCAGCAGGGTGACTAGCGGGAGTAGTGAGCAGTTCTTC.

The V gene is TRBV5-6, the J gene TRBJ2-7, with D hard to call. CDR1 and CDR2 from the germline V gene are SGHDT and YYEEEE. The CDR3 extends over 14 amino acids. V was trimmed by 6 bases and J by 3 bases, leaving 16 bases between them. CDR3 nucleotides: TGTGCCAGCAACTTTGGCCAGGCCAGCTACGAGCAGTACTTC. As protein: CASNFGQASYEQYF.

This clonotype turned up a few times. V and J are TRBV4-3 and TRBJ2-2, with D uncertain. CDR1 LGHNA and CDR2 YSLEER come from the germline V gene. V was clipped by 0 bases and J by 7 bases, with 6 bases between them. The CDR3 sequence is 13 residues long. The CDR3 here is CASSQDLGGELFF. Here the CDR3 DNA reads TGCGCCAGCAGCCAAGATCTGGGCGGGGAGCTGTTTTTT.

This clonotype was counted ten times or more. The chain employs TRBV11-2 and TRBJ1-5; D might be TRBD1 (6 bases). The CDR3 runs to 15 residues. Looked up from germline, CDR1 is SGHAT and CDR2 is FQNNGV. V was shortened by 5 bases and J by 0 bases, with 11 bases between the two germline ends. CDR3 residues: CASSHGTHSNQPQHF. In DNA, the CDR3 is TGTGCCAGCAGCCACGGGACACATAGCAATCAGCCCCAGCATTTT.

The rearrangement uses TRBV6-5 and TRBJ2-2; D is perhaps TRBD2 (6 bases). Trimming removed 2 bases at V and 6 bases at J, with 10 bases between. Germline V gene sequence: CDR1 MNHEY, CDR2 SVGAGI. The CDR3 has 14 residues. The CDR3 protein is CASSYQRGSGELFF. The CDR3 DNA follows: TGTGCCAGCAGTTACCAACGGGGGTCCGGGGAGCTGTTTTTT.

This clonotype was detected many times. This CDR3 is CASSRRSTDTQYF. The DNA of the CDR3 is TGTGCCAGCAGTCGCCGGAGCACAGATACGCAGTATTTT. The J gene is TRBJ2-3, the V gene TRBV12-3 or TRBV12-4; D is unclear. Trimming stripped 5 bases from V and 0 bases from J, with 6 bases between. The CDR3 sequence is 13 residues long.

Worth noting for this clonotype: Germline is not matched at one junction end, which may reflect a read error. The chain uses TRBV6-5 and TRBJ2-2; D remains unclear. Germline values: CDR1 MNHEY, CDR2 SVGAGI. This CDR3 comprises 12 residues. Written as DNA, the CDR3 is TGTGCCAGCAGTTTCCCAACCGGGCAGCTGTTTTTT. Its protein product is CASSFPTGQLFF.

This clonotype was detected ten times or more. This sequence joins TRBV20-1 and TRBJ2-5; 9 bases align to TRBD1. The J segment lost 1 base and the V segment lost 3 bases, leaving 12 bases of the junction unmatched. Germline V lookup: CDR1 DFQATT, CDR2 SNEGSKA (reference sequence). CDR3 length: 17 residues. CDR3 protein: CSARGNTGTGSQETQYF. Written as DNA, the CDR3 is TGCAGTGCTAGGGGGAATACCGGGACAGGGTCCCAAGAGACCCAGTACTTC.

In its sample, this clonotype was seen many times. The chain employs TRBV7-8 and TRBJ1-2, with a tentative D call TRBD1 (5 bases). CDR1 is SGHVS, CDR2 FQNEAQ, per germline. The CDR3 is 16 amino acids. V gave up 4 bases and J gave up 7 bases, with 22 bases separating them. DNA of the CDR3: TGTGCCAGCAGCTCGGGGGGGGGACCTAAGTCACTTGGCTACACCTTC. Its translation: CASSSGGGPKSLGYTF. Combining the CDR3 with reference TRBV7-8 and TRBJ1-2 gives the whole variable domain GAGVSQSPRYKVAKRGQDVALRCDPISGHVSLFWYQQALGQGPEFLTYFQNEAQLDKSGLPSDRFFAERPEGSVSTLKIQRTQQEDSAVYLCASSSGGGPKSLGYTFGSGTRLTVV.

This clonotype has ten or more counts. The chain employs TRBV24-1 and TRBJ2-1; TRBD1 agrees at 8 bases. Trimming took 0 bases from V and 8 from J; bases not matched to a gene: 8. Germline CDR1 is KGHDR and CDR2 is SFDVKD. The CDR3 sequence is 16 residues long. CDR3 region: CATSDLGTGSFDEQFF. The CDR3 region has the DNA TGTGCCACCAGTGATTTGGGGACAGGTAGTTTCGATGAGCAGTTCTTC.

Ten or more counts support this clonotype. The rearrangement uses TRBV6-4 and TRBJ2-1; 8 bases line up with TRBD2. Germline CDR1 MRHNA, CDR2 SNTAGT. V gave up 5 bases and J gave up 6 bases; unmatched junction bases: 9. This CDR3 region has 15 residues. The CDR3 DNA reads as TGTGCCAGCAGTCACAGCGGGAGTAAACCCAATGAGCAGTTCTTC. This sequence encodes CASSHSGSKPNEQFF.

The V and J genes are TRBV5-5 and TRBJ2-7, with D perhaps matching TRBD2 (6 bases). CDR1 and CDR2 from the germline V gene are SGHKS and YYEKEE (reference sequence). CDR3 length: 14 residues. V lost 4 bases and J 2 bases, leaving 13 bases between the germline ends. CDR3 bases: TGTGCCAGCAGCACCGAGGGACTCGCCTACGAGCAGTACTTC. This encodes CASSTEGLAYEQYF.

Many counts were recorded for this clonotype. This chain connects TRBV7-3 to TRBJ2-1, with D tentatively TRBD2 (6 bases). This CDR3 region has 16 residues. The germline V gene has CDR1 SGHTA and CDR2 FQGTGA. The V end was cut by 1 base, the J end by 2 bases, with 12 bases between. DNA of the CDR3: TGTGCCAGCAGCTTAAAAGCGGGCGTTACCTACAATGAGCAGTTCTTC. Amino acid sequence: CASSLKAGVTYNEQFF.

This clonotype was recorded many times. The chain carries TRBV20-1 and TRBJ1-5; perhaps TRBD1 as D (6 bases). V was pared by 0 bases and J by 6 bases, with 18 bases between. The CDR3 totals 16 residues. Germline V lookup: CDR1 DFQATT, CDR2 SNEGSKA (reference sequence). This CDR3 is CSARDPGRGDSQPQHF. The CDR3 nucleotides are TGCAGTGCTAGAGATCCCGGCAGGGGCGATAGTCAGCCCCAGCATTTT.

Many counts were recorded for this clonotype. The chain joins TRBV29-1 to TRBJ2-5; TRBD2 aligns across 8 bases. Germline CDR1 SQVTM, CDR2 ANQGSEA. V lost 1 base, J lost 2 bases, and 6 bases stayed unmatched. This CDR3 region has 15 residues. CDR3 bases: TGCAGCGTTGAAGTCAGAGCGGGAGTTCAAGAGACCCAGTACTTC. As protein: CSVEVRAGVQETQYF.

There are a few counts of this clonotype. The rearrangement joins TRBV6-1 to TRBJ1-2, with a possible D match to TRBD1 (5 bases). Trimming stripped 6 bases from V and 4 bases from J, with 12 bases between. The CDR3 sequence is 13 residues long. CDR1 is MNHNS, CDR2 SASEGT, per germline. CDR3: CASSSRQTYGYTF. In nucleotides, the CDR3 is TGTGCCAGCAGCTCGAGACAGACCTATGGCTACACCTTC.

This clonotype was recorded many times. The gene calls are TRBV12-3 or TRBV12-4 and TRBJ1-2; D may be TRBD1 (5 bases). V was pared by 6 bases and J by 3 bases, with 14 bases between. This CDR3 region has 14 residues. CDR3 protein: CASRDGTGYYGYTF. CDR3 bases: TGTGCCAGCAGAGATGGGACGGGGTACTATGGCTACACCTTC.

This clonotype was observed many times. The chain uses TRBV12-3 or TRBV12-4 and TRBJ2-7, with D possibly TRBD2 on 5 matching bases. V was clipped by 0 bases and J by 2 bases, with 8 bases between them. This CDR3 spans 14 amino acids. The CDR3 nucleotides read TGTGCCAGCAGTTTAGCGGGAGAAACCTACGAGCAGTACTTC. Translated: CASSLAGETYEQYF.

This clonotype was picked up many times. CDR3 sequence: CASNSGNSYEQYF. The CDR3 nucleotides are TGTGCCAGCAATTCGGGGAACTCCTACGAGCAGTACTTC. V is TRBV27 and J is TRBJ2-7; TRBD2 might be the D (5 bases). The CDR3 consists of 13 residues. Germline lookup yields CDR1 MNHEY and CDR2 SMNVEV (reference sequence). Trimming took off 7 bases at V and 0 bases at J, with 10 bases between the two ends.

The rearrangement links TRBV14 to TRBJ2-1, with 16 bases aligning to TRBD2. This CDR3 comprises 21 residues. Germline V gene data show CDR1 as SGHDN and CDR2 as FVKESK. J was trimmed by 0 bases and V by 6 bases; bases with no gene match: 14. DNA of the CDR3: TGTGCCAGCAGTCTACCTCCGGGACTAGCGGGGGGGCCTTACTCCTACAATGAGCAGTTCTTC. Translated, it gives CASSLPPGLAGGPYSYNEQFF.

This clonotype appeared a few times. CDR3 DNA: TGTGCCAGCAGAGAGGGACGGGGGTACGAGCAGTACTTC. Its translation: CASREGRGYEQYF. The chain links TRBV16 to TRBJ2-7; D possibly corresponds to TRBD2 (6 bases). Germline V lookup: CDR1 KGHSY, CDR2 FQNENV. Trimming took off 6 bases at V and 4 bases at J, with 13 bases between the two ends. The CDR3 runs to 13 residues.

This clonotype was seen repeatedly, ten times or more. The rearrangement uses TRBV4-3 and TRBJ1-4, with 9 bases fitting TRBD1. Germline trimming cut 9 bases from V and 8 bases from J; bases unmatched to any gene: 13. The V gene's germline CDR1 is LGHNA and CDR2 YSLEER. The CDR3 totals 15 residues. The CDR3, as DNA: TGCGCCAGTAGAAGGGGGACAGGGACCTTCGAAAAACTGTTTTTT. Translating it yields CASRRGTGTFEKLFF.